A single sample is the source of the 17 T cell receptor beta chains below, sequenced in a study of blood T cell repertoires in COVID-19. Repertoires were generated with immunoSEQ multiplex PCR, while TCRdb's copy carries only in-frame clones and drops some. The sample gives some 270,000 clones, around 86% of which show up once; around 1.5% is in the top ten. The material sequenced was peripheral blood. The receptors stem from a woman aged 60 to 75 who had recovered from COVID-19.

The chain joins TRBV29-1 to TRBJ2-7; the D is unclear. Germline V gives CDR1 SQVTM, CDR2 ANQGSEA. V was shortened by 4 bases and J by 2 bases, with 18 bases between the two germline ends. This CDR3 is 15 amino acids long. In DNA form, the CDR3 reads TGCAGCGTTGTGCAGTCAACGAGGAACCCCTACGAGCAGTACTTC. This sequence encodes CSVVQSTRNPYEQYF.

The genes are TRBV28 and TRBJ1-5, with TRBD1 as a possible D gene (6 bases). Germline assignment: CDR1 MDHEN and CDR2 SYDVKM. The length of the CDR3 is 14 residues. The V and J ends lost 4 bases and 5 bases respectively, with 12 bases between them. The CDR3 coding sequence is TGTGCCAGCAGTTCGGCCGCAGGGGATCAGCCCCAGCATTTT. Residues: CASSSAAGDQPQHF.

The chain combines TRBV29-1 with TRBJ2-3; TRBD1 aligns across 7 bases. With V trimmed by 3 bases and J by 2 bases, 5 bases remained unmatched. This CDR3 is built from 14 residues. Germline values: CDR1 SQVTM, CDR2 ANQGSEA. CDR3 coding DNA: TGCAGCGTTGATGGGCAGGGGGTCACAGATACGCAGTATTTT. Its protein is CSVDGQGVTDTQYF.

The rearrangement joins TRBV10-1 to TRBJ1-4; D gene unclear. Trimming stripped 0 bases from V and 4 bases from J, with 9 bases between. Germline CDR1 reads WNHNN; CDR2 reads SYGVQD (reference sequence). The CDR3 runs to 15 residues. CDR3 sequence: CASSESGGSNEKLFF. The CDR3 DNA reads as TGCGCCAGCAGTGAGTCAGGAGGGAGTAATGAAAAACTGTTTTTT.

The sample holds one count of this clone. The chain uses TRBV6-2 or TRBV6-3 and TRBJ2-3; 9 nucleotides line up with TRBD1. The V and J ends lost 0 bases and 4 bases, in that order; junction bases with no gene match: 5. Germline V gene data show CDR1 as MNHEY and CDR2 as SVGEGT. The CDR3 contains 16 residues. CDR3 bases: TGTGCCAGCAGTTACTCGAGGGGGACAGGGCCAGATACGCAGTATTTT. It translates to CASSYSRGTGPDTQYF.

The rearrangement uses TRBV7-2 and TRBJ1-4; D gene ambiguous. V was pared by 7 bases and J by 0 bases, with 9 bases between. Germline-derived CDR1 and CDR2 are SGHTA and FQGNSA. The CDR3 has 14 amino acids. In DNA, the CDR3 is TGTGCCAGCACCCCACATTCAACTAATGAAAAACTGTTTTTT. Its translation: CASTPHSTNEKLFF.

The chain combines TRBV5-5 with TRBJ2-6, with D perhaps matching TRBD1 (5 bases). Germline V CDR1 and CDR2: SGHKS, YYEKEE (reference sequence). The CDR3 consists of 19 residues. The ends were cut back, 1 base at V and 3 bases at J, with 20 bases in the middle. CDR3 sequence (DNA): TGTGCCAGCAGCTTGTTTAGGGGCGACTCTCTCGTTGGGGCCAACGTCCTGACTTTC. Translation: CASSLFRGDSLVGANVLTF.

The J gene is TRBJ2-5, the V gene TRBV2; TRBD2 agrees at 11 bases. Germline lookup yields CDR1 SNHLY and CDR2 FYNNEI. After removal of 4 bases from V and 2 bases from J, the junction contained 3 bases not matched to a gene. The length of the CDR3 is 15 residues. The CDR3 nucleotides are TGTGCCAGCAGTGGCCGGACTAGCGGGCAAGAGACCCAGTACTTC. Its protein product is CASSGRTSGQETQYF. Filled out from reference TRBV2 and TRBJ2-5, the complete variable domain reads EPEVTQTPSHQVTQMGQEVILRCVPISNHLYFYWYRQILGQKVEFLVSFYNNEISEKSEIFDDQFSVERPDGSNFTLKIRSTKLEDSAMYFCASSGRTSGQETQYFGPGTRLLVL.

The V and J genes are TRBV24-1 and TRBJ1-1; 7 bases fit TRBD1. After removal of 7 bases from V and 1 base from J, the junction contained 8 bases not matched to a gene. This CDR3 is 15 amino acids long. In germline, CDR1 is KGHDR, CDR2 SFDVKD. Here the CDR3 reads CATRERQGRNTEAFF. CDR3 DNA: TGTGCCACCAGAGAAAGACAGGGTCGGAACACTGAAGCTTTCTTT.

The V gene is TRBV5-1, the J gene TRBJ2-2, with TRBD1 matching over 9 bases. Germline CDR1 SGHRS, CDR2 YFSETQ. The CDR3 spans 15 residues. J gave up 5 bases and V 4 bases, and 6 bases lay outside the gene matches. The CDR3 DNA reads TGCGCCAGCAGCCCGGACAGGGGTACGACCGGGGAGCTGTTTTTT. This codes for CASSPDRGTTGELFF.

The chain employs TRBV29-1 and TRBJ1-2; 8 bases align to TRBD1. CDR1 SQVTM and CDR2 ANQGSEA come from the germline V gene. V dropped 6 bases and J dropped 2; count of bases not matched to a gene: 5. This CDR3 has 13 amino acids. This CDR3 is CSVRTGKNYGYTF. For the CDR3, the DNA is TGCAGCGTCCGGACAGGGAAAAACTATGGCTACACCTTC.

This clone was seen a few times. The chain has TRBV6-1 and TRBJ2-7, with D maybe TRBD1 (6 bases). The CDR3 extends over 15 amino acids. Looked up from germline, CDR1 is MNHNS and CDR2 is SASEGT. V was pared by 6 bases and J by 4 bases, with 19 bases between. The CDR3 region is CASSLDSTLGYEQYF. The CDR3 DNA is TGTGCCAGCAGCCTGGACAGCACGCTAGGGTACGAGCAGTACTTC.

This clone came up once. The chain uses TRBV28 and TRBJ1-2; D might be TRBD1 (6 bases). This CDR3 spans 14 amino acids. Deletions cut 7 bases from V and 4 bases from J, with 16 bases between. Looked up from germline, CDR1 is MDHEN and CDR2 is SYDVKM. The CDR3 here is CASTPSGTPYGYTF. The CDR3 region has the DNA TGTGCCAGCACCCCCTCCGGGACACCCTATGGCTACACCTTC.

This clone was recorded only once. The CDR3 bases are TGTGCCAGCAGTGAGGGTAGAGGTAATGAAAAACTGTTTTTT. It codes for CASSEGRGNEKLFF. The rearrangement uses TRBV2 and TRBJ1-4, with D unclear. The CDR3 runs to 14 residues. CDR1 and CDR2 from the germline V gene are SNHLY and FYNNEI. The V and J ends lost 3 bases and 4 bases respectively, with 9 bases between them. Supplemented by reference TRBV2 and TRBJ1-4, the full variable domain reads EPEVTQTPSHQVTQMGQEVILRCVPISNHLYFYWYRQILGQKVEFLVSFYNNEISEKSEIFDDQFSVERPDGSNFTLKIRSTKLEDSAMYFCASSEGRGNEKLFFGSGTQLSVL.

The J gene is TRBJ2-5, the V gene TRBV2, with 8 bases identical to TRBD1. V gave up 4 bases and J gave up 5 bases; unmatched junction bases: 6. The CDR3 spans 14 residues. Germline CDR1 reads SNHLY; CDR2 reads FYNNEI. CDR3 protein: CASSADRDGETQYF. Written as DNA, the CDR3 is TGTGCCAGCAGTGCGGACAGGGACGGGGAGACCCAGTACTTC.

The J gene is TRBJ2-7, the V gene TRBV4-1, with D tentatively TRBD1 (5 bases). With 0 bases removed from V and 6 bases from J, the gap between germline ends came to 24 bases. The CDR3 consists of 18 residues. CDR1 and CDR2 from the germline V gene are MGHRA and YSYEKL. The CDR3 is CASSQDHKGISVFGEQYF. As DNA, the CDR3 is TGCGCCAGCAGCCAAGATCACAAGGGGATCTCCGTATTTGGCGAGCAGTACTTC.

The V and J genes are TRBV11-1 and TRBJ2-3; D is possibly TRBD1 (5 bases). CDR3 size: 15 residues. Germline CDR1 is SGHAT and CDR2 is FQDESV (reference sequence). Between the trimmed V and J ends, which lost 4 bases and 2 bases, there was a span of 13 bases. CDR3 sequence reads: CASSSQGLVTDTQYF. CDR3 in DNA: TGTGCCAGCAGCTCTCAGGGTTTGGTCACAGATACGCAGTATTTT.